The table lists the clone carrying this T cell receptor beta chain with a count of one. Its antigen is not known. The sample originates from a study of cytomegalovirus exposure and HLA in healthy donors. Study-level points and caveats: Analyzed later, most CMV-associated TCR beta chains appeared HLA-restricted.

All donors participated as healthy donors of bone marrow. CDR1 and CDR2 (germline): SNHLY, FYNNEI. V was cut by 6 bases and J by 2 bases, with 13 bases left in between. There are 14 residues in the CDR3. The primer mix had 60 Vbeta and 13 Jbeta primers. Data came from immunoSEQ multiplex PCR; TCRdb stores just in-frame clones and leaves some out. This repertoire shows 110,000 to 150,000 clones, around 73% found once; its top ten account for around 3%. Source material: PBMCs. The chain has TRBV2 and TRBJ1-2; a possible D gene is TRBD1 (5 bases). The sequence was collected from a female donor in good health and CMV-seronegative. The CDR3 spells CASRGWRGNYGYTF. In nucleotides, the CDR3 is TGTGCCAGCAGAGGTTGGAGGGGAAACTATGGCTACACCTTC.